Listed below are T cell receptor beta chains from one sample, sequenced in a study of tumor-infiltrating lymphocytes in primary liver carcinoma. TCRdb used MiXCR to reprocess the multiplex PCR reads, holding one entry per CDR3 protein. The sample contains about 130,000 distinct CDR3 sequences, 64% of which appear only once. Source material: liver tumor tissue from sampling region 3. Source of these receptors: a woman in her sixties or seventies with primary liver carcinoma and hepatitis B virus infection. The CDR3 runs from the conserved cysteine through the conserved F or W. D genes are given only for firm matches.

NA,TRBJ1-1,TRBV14,CVSSPKGVNIEAFF
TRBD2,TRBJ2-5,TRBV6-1,CTSKEGGRGETQYF
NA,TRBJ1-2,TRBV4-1,CAGSPKVGDRLVSNYGYTF
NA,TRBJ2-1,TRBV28,CASSLQLGSTNNEQFF
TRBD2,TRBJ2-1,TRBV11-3,CASSLDRGEWGVDEQFF
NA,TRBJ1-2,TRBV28,CASSSFGSPRGRYGYTF
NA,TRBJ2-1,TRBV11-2,CASSLISPSTGEQFF
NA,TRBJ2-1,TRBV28,CASSPPTGNEQFF
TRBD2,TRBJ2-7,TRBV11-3,CASSLSGREYEYYF
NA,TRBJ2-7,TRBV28,CSSSSTAIYEQYF
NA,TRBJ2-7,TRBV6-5,CASSALGSGATYEQYF
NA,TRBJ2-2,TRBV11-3,CASGPGQWFTGYLFF
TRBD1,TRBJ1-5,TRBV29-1,CSVRTGDRPRHF
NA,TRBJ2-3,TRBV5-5,CASSKSRAASTYTQYF
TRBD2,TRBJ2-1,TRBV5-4,CASMASGRAYNEQFF
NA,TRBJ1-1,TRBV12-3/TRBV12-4,CVSRRTENTEAFF
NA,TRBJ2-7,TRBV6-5,CASTPRGYERYF
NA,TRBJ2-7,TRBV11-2,CVSSLDRRLVPEQCF
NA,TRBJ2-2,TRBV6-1,CASSVSKTGELFF
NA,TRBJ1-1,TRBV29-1,CSVARYRESTEAFF
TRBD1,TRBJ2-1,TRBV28,CASNTPGTVNEQFF
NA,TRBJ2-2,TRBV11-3,CASSSRGNSGELFF
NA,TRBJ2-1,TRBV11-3,CANSRRTFRQFF
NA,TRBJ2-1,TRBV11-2,CASSLTIDRGEQFF
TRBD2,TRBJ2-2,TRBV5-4,CASGRLARNTGELFF
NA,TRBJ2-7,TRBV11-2,CASSLVPVGAYEQYF
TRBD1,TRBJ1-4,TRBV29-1,CSDGTGGDEKLFF
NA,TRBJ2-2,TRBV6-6,CASSYLRRNTGGLFF